The 25 T cell receptor beta chains given below trace back to one sample, sequenced in a study of blood T cells in healthy people across ages. Next came a second PCR, run for about 7 to 12 cycles, which used a sample-barcoded 5' primer along with a J-beta primer mix. TCRdb called the 5' RACE reads again in MiXCR, with one record for every CDR3 protein. The sample yields hundreds of thousands of distinct CDR3 sequences, less than 60% seen once. Sample: blood. The receptors derive from a man at least 80 years old in good health.

In its sample, this clonotype was seen a few times. The V gene is TRBV7-3, the J gene TRBJ2-7; 7 nucleotides match TRBD2. V lost 1 base and J lost 4; bases outside the gene matches: 7. Germline assignment: CDR1 SGHTA and CDR2 FQGTGA. This CDR3 contains 15 residues. The CDR3 loop reads CASSLNGGSTYEQYF. CDR3 in DNA: TGTGCCAGCAGCTTAAATGGCGGGAGTACATACGAGCAGTACTTC.

There are a few counts of this clonotype. The CDR3 loop is CSASGLAGVPYNEQFF. The CDR3 region has the DNA TGCAGTGCTAGTGGGCTAGCGGGAGTCCCCTACAATGAGCAGTTCTTC. V gene TRBV20-1 combines with J gene TRBJ2-1; TRBD2 aligns across 10 bases. Per the germline V gene, CDR1 is DFQATT and CDR2 is SNEGSKA (reference sequence). The CDR3 runs to 16 residues. V lost 3 bases and J lost 2; bases outside the gene matches: 7.

A few counts support this clonotype. V usage is TRBV27 and J usage is TRBJ1-4; no clear D gene. This CDR3 contains 16 residues. V was cut by 5 bases and J by 7 bases, with 20 bases left in between. CDR1 and CDR2 (germline): MNHEY, SMNVEV (reference sequence). The CDR3 sequence is CASSLALGSIIEKLFF. As DNA, the CDR3 is TGTGCCAGCAGTCTAGCTTTGGGCTCAATAATTGAAAAACTGTTTTTT.

This clonotype showed up many times. V is TRBV12-3 or TRBV12-4 and J is TRBJ2-1, with 10 bases matching TRBD1. Losses at the gene ends were 7 bases for V and 7 bases for J; bases not matched to a gene: 7. The CDR3 length is 14 residues. CDR3 DNA sequence: TGTGCCAGCACCCTGGGACAGGGGCGAAATGAGCAGTTCTTC. It yields the protein CASTLGQGRNEQFF.

For this clonotype: The junction does not match germline at one end; this may be a read error. V gene TRBV24-1 combines with J gene TRBJ1-5; D might be TRBD1 (6 bases). The CDR3 has 14 residues. CDR1 is KGHDR and CDR2 is SFDVKD in the germline V gene. DNA for the CDR3: TGTGCCCCCAGGGGTCTTAATAGCAATCAGCCCCAGCATTTT. This encodes CAPRGLNSNQPQHF.

The J gene is TRBJ2-5, the V gene TRBV5-1; 7 nucleotides line up with TRBD1. The closer fit of TRBJ2-4 to the DNA end suggests the J call may be wrong. The CDR3 contains 14 residues. Germline values: CDR1 SGHRS, CDR2 YFSETQ. CDR3 in DNA: TGCGCCAGCAGCTTCCAGGGGGTCGAAAACATTCAGTACTTC. Its protein product is CASSFQGVENIQYF.

In DNA, the CDR3 is TGTGCCAGCAGCTTATTAACGGGAGGGCCGTACTTC. This encodes CASSLLTGGPYF. The rearrangement links TRBV7-9 to TRBJ2-7; 8 bases are shared with TRBD2. The CDR3 has 12 residues. The germline V gene encodes CDR1 SEHNR and CDR2 FQNEAQ (reference sequence). The ends lost 2 bases at V and 12 bases at J; junction bases unmatched: 6.

The chain uses TRBV7-2 and TRBJ1-3; no definite D call. Germline V CDR1 and CDR2: SGHTA, FQGNSA. V lost 3 bases to trimming and J lost 1 base, with 10 bases between them. This CDR3 has 15 residues. The CDR3 is CASSFSGSSGNTIYF. The CDR3 nucleotides are TGTGCCAGCAGCTTCTCGGGGTCGTCTGGAAACACCATATATTTT.

V usage is TRBV30 and J usage is TRBJ1-2, with D unresolved. CDR3 length: 11 amino acids. V shed 2 bases and J shed 8 bases, with 9 bases lying between them. CDR1 and CDR2 from the germline V gene are GTSNPN and SVGIG (reference sequence). In DNA, the CDR3 is TGTGCCTGGAGTATGGGAGGAGGCTACACCTTC. This translates into CAWSMGGGYTF.

The sample holds a few counts of this clonotype. The chain joins TRBV7-9 to TRBJ2-3, with D perhaps TRBD2 (5 bases). Germline V lookup: CDR1 SEHNR, CDR2 FQNEAQ (reference sequence). Trimming pared 3 bases from V and 3 bases from J, leaving 10 bases between. The length of the CDR3 is 14 residues. CDR3 nucleotide sequence: TGTGCCAGCAGCTTTCGTAGCGCGACAGATACGCAGTATTTT. Amino acid sequence: CASSFRSATDTQYF.

The gene calls are TRBV7-2 and TRBJ2-3; D possibly corresponds to TRBD2 (5 bases). Trimming pared 2 bases from V and 2 bases from J, leaving 20 bases between. The CDR3 contains 18 residues. CDR1 and CDR2 (germline): SGHTA, FQGNSA. CDR3 sequence (DNA): TGTGCCAGCAGCTTATGGTCCACACGGGATTCCTACACAGATACGCAGTATTTT. It encodes CASSLWSTRDSYTDTQYF.

The table lists this clonotype with a few counts. The gene calls are TRBV5-1 and TRBJ2-3; TRBD2 matches at 14 bases. Trimming removed 0 bases from V and 3 bases from J; junction bases left unmatched: 6. This CDR3 is built from 18 residues. CDR1 is SGHRS and CDR2 is YFSETQ in the germline V gene. The CDR3 loop is CASSLGGLAGGPTDTQYF. In DNA form, the CDR3 reads TGCGCCAGCAGCTTGGGTGGACTAGCGGGAGGACCGACAGATACGCAGTATTTT. Full variable domain (rest looked up from reference TRBV5-1 and TRBJ2-3): KAGVTQTPRYLIKTRGQQVTLSCSPISGHRSVSWYQQTPGQGLQFLFEYFSETQRNKGNFPGRFSGRQFSNSRSEMNVSTLELGDSALYLCASSLGGLAGGPTDTQYFGPGTRLTVL.

The chain is built from TRBV28 and TRBJ2-5; D might be TRBD1 (6 bases). The CDR3 consists of 14 residues. The V end lost 5 bases, the J end lost 13 bases, and 23 bases lay between the germline ends. The germline V gene encodes CDR1 MDHEN and CDR2 SYDVKM. CDR3 bases: TGTGCCAGCAGTCTTCGGACAGTGGTGGGGGAGCGGTACTTC. Residues: CASSLRTVVGERYF. The full variable domain, completed using reference TRBV28 and TRBJ2-5, is DVKVTQSSRYLVKRTGEKVFLECVQDMDHENMFWYRQDPGLGLRLIYFSYDVKMKEKGDIPEGYSVSREKKERFSLILESASTNQTSMYLCASSLRTVVGERYFGPGTRLLVL.

J is TRBJ2-7 and V is TRBV12-3 or TRBV12-4, with a weak D call TRBD1 (5 bases). There are 14 residues in the CDR3. V was shortened by 5 bases and J by 7 bases, with 18 bases between the two germline ends. The chain's CDR3 is CASSDRSLYNEQYF. The DNA of the CDR3 is TGTGCCAGCAGTGACAGAAGCCTATACAATGAGCAGTACTTC.

This clonotype was seen only a few times. This chain connects TRBV7-2 to TRBJ2-3; D is ambiguous. The CDR3 spans 15 residues. Trimming took 5 bases from V and 2 from J, leaving 14 bases between them. Germline lookup yields CDR1 SGHTA and CDR2 FQGNSA. CDR3 DNA: TGTGCCAGCAGCACACAAGCCTCTGACACAGATACGCAGTATTTT. Its protein is CASSTQASDTDTQYF.

This sequence joins TRBV29-1 and TRBJ2-4, with TRBD1 as a possible D gene (6 bases). Trimming removed 0 bases at V and 7 bases at J, with 7 bases between. The CDR3 has 12 amino acids. Germline V CDR1 and CDR2: SQVTM, ANQGSEA. This CDR3 reads CSVEEGANIQYF. DNA of the CDR3: TGCAGCGTTGAAGAGGGGGCGAACATTCAGTACTTC.

V usage is TRBV6-2 or TRBV6-3 and J usage is TRBJ2-7; D could derive from TRBD1 or TRBD2 (6 bases each). The CDR3 is 14 residues long. V shed 6 bases and J shed 2 bases, with 14 bases lying between them. CDR1 and CDR2 from the germline V gene are MNHEY and SVGEGT. The CDR3 is CASRAGTGTYEQYF. The CDR3 DNA follows: TGTGCCAGCAGGGCGGGAACAGGGACCTACGAGCAGTACTTC.

This chain links TRBV6-1 with TRBJ1-6; possible D gene TRBD1, 5 bases. V lost 7 bases to trimming and J lost 10 bases, with 17 bases between them. The CDR3 is 14 amino acids. Germline loops: CDR1 MNHNS, CDR2 SASEGT. CDR3 sequence reads: CASTFGAAESPLHF. CDR3 DNA sequence: TGTGCCAGCACCTTCGGGGCTGCGGAGTCACCCCTCCACTTT.

V and J are TRBV4-2 and TRBJ1-1, with 8 bases identical to TRBD1. Trimming took 3 bases from V and 3 from J; bases not matched to a gene: 9. CDR1 is LGHNA, CDR2 YNFKEQ, per germline. The CDR3 runs 16 residues. Here the CDR3 reads CASSHATGQGYTEAFF. CDR3 in DNA: TGTGCCAGCAGCCACGCTACCGGACAGGGTTACACTGAAGCTTTCTTT.

This clonotype was found once. Here the CDR3 DNA reads TGTGCCAGCAGTTTATCTCTTACGGGACAGCAGCAAGAGACCCAGTACTTC. Translated, it gives CASSLSLTGQQQETQYF. This chain joins TRBV27 and TRBJ2-5; the match to TRBD1 covers 7 bases. Germline-derived CDR1 and CDR2 are MNHEY and SMNVEV (reference sequence). This CDR3 has 17 amino acids. Germline trimming cut 0 bases from V and 2 bases from J; bases unmatched to any gene: 9.

CDR3 protein: CSARVPGNQETQYF. CDR3 DNA: TGCAGTGCTAGAGTACCGGGGAACCAAGAGACCCAGTACTTC. The gene calls are TRBV20-1 and TRBJ2-5, with D tentatively TRBD2 (5 bases). The V gene lost 1 base and the J gene lost 0 bases, with 9 bases spanning the gap. Germline-derived CDR1 and CDR2 are DFQATT and SNEGSKA (reference sequence). The CDR3 length is 14 residues.

This clonotype was seen at least ten times. CDR3 sequence reads: CASSSTGTEGETQYF. CDR3 in DNA: TGTGCCAGCAGCTCTACCGGGACTGAAGGCGAGACCCAGTACTTC. The J gene is TRBJ2-5, the V gene TRBV5-6; possible D gene TRBD2, 6 bases. V lost 3 bases to trimming and J lost 5 bases, with 17 bases between them. This CDR3 is 15 amino acids long. The germline CDR1 and CDR2 sequences are SGHDT and YYEEEE.

This clonotype was counted only a few times. The gene calls are TRBV15 and TRBJ2-3; D ambiguous. The CDR3 is 13 amino acids. V was cut by 0 bases and J by 4 bases, with 5 bases left in between. Per germline, CDR1 LNHNV and CDR2 YYDKDF (reference sequence). DNA for the CDR3: TGTGCCACCAGCAGAGATTTGGCAGATACGCAGTATTTT. It encodes CATSRDLADTQYF.

CDR3 region: CAWSRQGRWPDTQYF. In nucleotides, the CDR3 is TGTGCCTGGAGTCGACAGGGGCGCTGGCCAGATACGCAGTATTTT. The chain joins TRBV30 to TRBJ2-3; 8 nucleotides align to TRBD1. The junction had 8 bases not matched to a gene; V was cut back by 2 bases and J by 4 bases. This CDR3 has 15 residues. The V gene's germline CDR1 is GTSNPN and CDR2 SVGIG (reference sequence).

About this clonotype itself: This may be a read error, as it is one base from a much larger clone. This chain uses TRBV4-1 with TRBJ2-5; D unclear. Germline-derived CDR1 and CDR2 are MGHRA and YSYEKL. The CDR3 length is 17 residues. V gave up 0 bases and J gave up 11 bases, with 25 bases separating them. The CDR3 loop reads CASSQDPRGSSHNEQYF. In DNA, the CDR3 is TGCGCCAGCAGCCAAGATCCCCGCGGAAGCTCCCACAATGAGCAGTACTTC.